This TCR beta chain was recovered during a study of cytomegalovirus exposure and HLA in healthy donors. About this clone: What it binds is not known.

This CDR3 is built from 12 residues. V gave up 8 bases and J gave up 4 bases; unmatched junction bases: 6. Germline loops: CDR1 SQVTM, CDR2 ANQGSEA. Primers included in the PCR were 60 Vbeta and 13 Jbeta primers. Data came from immunoSEQ multiplex PCR; TCRdb stores just in-frame clones and leaves some out. The table shows 100,000 to 150,000 clones, with 75% to 85% occurring only once. Study findings and constraints: Among donors in an Asian-associated ancestry cluster, a later analysis reportedly found fewer N-insertions than the roughly 700-donor mean. The likely explanation for a cluster of highly shared sequence variants was sequencing artifact. Accurate predictions that matched the HLA-A and HLA-B alleles of most subjects were reportedly made from TCR beta sequences.

The source of this sequence is a female donor in good health and CMV-seropositive. Sequenced sample: PBMCs. V usage is TRBV29-1 and J usage is TRBJ2-3, with TRBD1 identical over 7 bases. The CDR3 here is CSLRQGADTQYF. Written as DNA, the CDR3 is TGCAGCCTCCGACAGGGTGCAGATACGCAGTATTTT.